The 18 T cell receptor beta chains reported below all come from one sample, sequenced in a study of tumor and adjacent non-tumor tissue in lung cancer. Three rounds of nested PCR, following a modified ARM-PCR protocol, produced the TCRbeta library. TCRdb reanalysed the multiplex PCR reads using MiXCR and keeps one entry per CDR3 protein. This sample has tens of thousands of distinct CDR3 sequences, with roughly three quarters found just once. RNA was extracted from bulk tissue without any cell sorting. This non-tumor lung sample came from over 3 cm beyond the tumor edge. The specimen was distant non-tumor lung tissue. The receptors come from a man aged 55 to 69 with non-small cell lung cancer.

In the case of this clonotype: This may stem from a read error, because a much larger clone lies one nucleotide away. This chain links TRBV29-1 with TRBJ2-7; 7 bases align to TRBD1. The V segment lost 4 bases and the J segment 3 bases; nucleotides outside the gene matches: 9. CDR1 and CDR2 (germline): SQVTM, ANQGSEA. The CDR3 runs to 14 residues. The CDR3 bases are TGCAGCGTTGTAACCGGACAGGCAGACTACGAGCAGTACTTC. It specifies CSVVTGQADYEQYF.

This clonotype occurred once. The germline gene is not matched at one end of the junction; a read error may be the cause. This rearrangement joins TRBV29-1 to TRBJ2-1; D possibly corresponds to TRBD1 (6 bases). The CDR3 extends over 14 amino acids. The germline CDR1 and CDR2 sequences are SQVTM and ANQGSEA. The CDR3, as DNA: TGCAGTGTTGATAGGGGGAGCTCCAACAATGAGCAATTCTTC. This translates into CSVDRGSSNNEQFF.

On this clonotype itself: One end of the junction fails to match germline, which may point to a read error. The V and J genes are TRBV28 and TRBJ2-7; 12 nucleotides align to TRBD1. The germline gives CDR1 MDHEN, CDR2 SYDVKM. CDR3 length equals 15 residues. The CDR3 region has the DNA TGTGCCATCAGTGGTTCGGGACAGGGGGCTTACGAGCAGTACTTC. Its translation: CAISGSGQGAYEQYF.

On this clonotype itself: The CDR3 carries no conserved terminal phenylalanine or tryptophan, so it likely arises from a read error. The V call is TRBV6-5, the J call TRBJ1-4; D is possibly TRBD1 (6 bases). Germline V gene sequence: CDR1 MNHEY, CDR2 SVGAGI. Trimming shortened V by 8 bases and J by 8 bases, and 15 bases separated the two germline ends. The CDR3 contains 13 residues. CDR3 bases: TGTGCCAGCGGAGGGAAAGGGGGGGAAAAACTGTTTCTT. Residues: CASGGKGGEKLFL.

This clonotype has just one count. A junction boundary mismatches the germline segment, possibly from a read error. J is TRBJ2-6 and V is TRBV6-5; D is perhaps TRBD1 (5 bases). The CDR3 sequence is 13 residues long. Germline assignment: CDR1 MNHEY and CDR2 SVGAGI. The CDR3 DNA sequence: TGTGCCAGCAATTGCGCTGGGGCCGACGTCCTGACTTTC. Its protein product is CASNCAGADVLTF.

The gene calls are TRBV6-5 and TRBJ1-1, with 7 nucleotides matching TRBD1. Germline values: CDR1 MNHEY, CDR2 SVGAGI. The CDR3 runs 13 residues. In DNA form, the CDR3 reads TGTGTCACCAAGGACAGGTTGGGCCTTGAAGCTTTCTTT. Protein sequence: CVTKDRLGLEAFF.

The V call is TRBV12-3 or TRBV12-4, the J call TRBJ2-1; TRBD2 is a possible D gene (6 bases). Deletions cut 9 bases from V and 8 bases from J, with 14 bases between. This CDR3 has 12 amino acids. The CDR3 sequence is CASRGRTHEQFF. CDR3 in DNA: TGTGCCAGTAGAGGGAGGACCCATGAGCAGTTCTTC.

On this clonotype itself: A junction end diverges from the germline sequence, so it may reflect a read error. The chain combines TRBV10-3 with TRBJ2-1, with D perhaps being TRBD1 or TRBD2 (6 bases each). The CDR3 totals 12 residues. Germline CDR1 ENHRY, CDR2 SYGVKD. CDR3 coding DNA: TGTACCATGGAGGGGGACCACAAAGAGCAGTTCTTC. It yields the protein CTMEGDHKEQFF.

CDR3 bases: TGCAGTGCTAGAGTGACTAGCGGGTTAATTGGCGAGCAGTACTTC. Its translation is CSARVTSGLIGEQYF. The chain combines TRBV20-1 with TRBJ2-7, with 10 bases lining up with TRBD2. The CDR3 contains 15 residues. Trimming cost V 1 base and J 6 bases; bases outside gene matches: 9. The V gene's germline CDR1 is DFQATT and CDR2 SNEGSKA (reference sequence).

A word on this clonotype: This CDR3 is missing its conserved last phenylalanine or tryptophan, likely due to a read error. It is unclear where the CDR3 begins or ends on the DNA, so no DNA is shown, and the CDR3 is as TCRdb lists it. The V gene is TRBV11-2, the J gene TRBJ2-7; TRBD1, as called in the table, went unchecked against the DNA. Germline lookup yields CDR1 SGHAT and CDR2 FQNNGV. The CDR3 numbers 18 amino acids, ends counted. The CDR3 loop reads CASSLNRERRQGPYKQYY.

This clonotype has a handful of counts. CDR3 coding DNA: TGTGCCAGCAGCGAAAGACTAGCGGGAGTGGAGCAGACCCAGTACTTC. Encoded protein: CASSERLAGVEQTQYF. This chain links TRBV3-1 with TRBJ2-5, with 12 bases identical to TRBD2. The germline V gene encodes CDR1 LGHDT and CDR2 YNNKEL (reference sequence). V was pared by 5 bases and J by 6 bases, with 10 bases of the junction left unmatched. This CDR3 has 16 residues.

The table lists this clonotype with a few counts. A junction end diverges from the germline sequence, so it may reflect a read error. The V gene is TRBV12-3 or TRBV12-4, the J gene TRBJ1-5; tentative D call: TRBD1 (6 bases). The CDR3 spans 13 residues. In nucleotides, the CDR3 is TGTGCCAGCAGACAGGGCGGGTGTCAGCCCCTGCATTTT. Its translation: CASRQGGCQPLHF.

In the case of this clonotype: A read error is possible here, since a much larger clone lies one base away. The genes are TRBV20-1 and TRBJ2-1; D is ambiguous. The CDR3 is 13 residues long. Germline V gene sequence: CDR1 DFQATT, CDR2 SNEGSKA (reference sequence). The CDR3 coding sequence is TGCAGTGCTACACTTGGGGTCTGGAATGGGCAGTTCTTC. It specifies CSATLGVWNGQFF.

The table lists this clonotype with many counts. The gene calls are TRBV7-9 and TRBJ1-1; 8 bases map to TRBD1. The CDR3 runs to 16 residues. The junction had 7 bases not matched to a gene; V was cut back by 3 bases and J by 1 base. Germline V gene sequence: CDR1 SEHNR, CDR2 FQNEAQ (reference sequence). The CDR3 coding sequence is TGTGCCAGCAGCTTTATGGGGACAGGCCCGAACACTGAAGCTTTCTTT. As protein: CASSFMGTGPNTEAFF.

Concerning this clonotype: One end of the junction is discordant with germline, which a read error may explain. The CDR3 is CAWSGHWNEEFF. In nucleotides, the CDR3 is TGTGCCTGGAGTGGACACTGGAATGAGGAGTTCTTC. V and J are TRBV30 and TRBJ2-1, with D uncertain. Per germline, CDR1 GTSNPN and CDR2 SVGIG (reference sequence). The CDR3 sequence is 12 residues long.

This clonotype is a singleton in its sample. An end of the junction does not agree with germline; a read error may underlie this. The chain carries TRBV20-1 and TRBJ1-6; 9 bases match TRBD1. This CDR3 region has 18 residues. The germline CDR1 and CDR2 sequences are DFQATT and SNEGSKA (reference sequence). Here the CDR3 reads CGASTPGQGTSYISSLHF. The CDR3 DNA is TGCGGTGCTAGTACGCCGGGACAGGGAACCTCCTATATTTCATCCCTCCACTTT.

A note on this clonotype: A much more abundant neighbour one base away suggests this may be a read error. The rearrangement joins TRBV7-3 to TRBJ2-5; possibly TRBD2 for D (6 bases). V was clipped by 3 bases and J by 7 bases, with 18 bases between them. The germline V gene has CDR1 SGHTA and CDR2 FQGTGA. The CDR3 has 15 amino acids. CDR3 bases: TGTGCCAGCAGCTTCGCTAGCGTGAGTAGGGCGACCCAGTACTTC. It is translated as CASSFASVSRATQYF.

Note on this clonotype: The junction and the germline gene differ at one end; a read error may be behind it. The gene calls are TRBV20-1 and TRBJ2-5, with D perhaps matching TRBD1 (5 bases). The CDR3 extends over 13 amino acids. CDR1 and CDR2 (germline): DFQATT, SNEGSKA (reference sequence). CDR3 DNA: TGCGGTGCTAAGGACATTACACCTGAGACCCAGTACTTC. Translating it yields CGAKDITPETQYF.